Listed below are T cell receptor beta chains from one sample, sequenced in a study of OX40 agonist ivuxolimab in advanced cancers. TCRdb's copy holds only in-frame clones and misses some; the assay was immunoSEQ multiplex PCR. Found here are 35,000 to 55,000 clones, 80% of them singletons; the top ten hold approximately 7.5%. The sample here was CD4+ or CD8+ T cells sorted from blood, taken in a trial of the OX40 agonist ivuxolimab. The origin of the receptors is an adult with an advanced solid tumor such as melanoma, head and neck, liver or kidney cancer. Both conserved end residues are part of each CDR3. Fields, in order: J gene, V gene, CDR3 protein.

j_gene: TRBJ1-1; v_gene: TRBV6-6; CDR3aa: CASRPDRLNTEAFF
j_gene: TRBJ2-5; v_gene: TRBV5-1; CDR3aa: CASSLSPSGRETQYF
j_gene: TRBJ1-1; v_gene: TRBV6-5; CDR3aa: CASTKNRADTEAFF
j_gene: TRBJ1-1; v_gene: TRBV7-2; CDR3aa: CASSYGTHAGSFF
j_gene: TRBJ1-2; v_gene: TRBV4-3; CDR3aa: CASSQAEYGYTF
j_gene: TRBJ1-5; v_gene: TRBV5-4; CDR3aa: CASSLGAGPRQPQHF
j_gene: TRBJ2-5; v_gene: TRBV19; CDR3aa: CASSSEGSWVETQYF
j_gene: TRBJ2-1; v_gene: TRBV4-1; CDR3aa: CASSSPLTPGTRKPNEQFF
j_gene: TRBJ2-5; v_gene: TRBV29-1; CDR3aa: CSANGGPGGTQYF
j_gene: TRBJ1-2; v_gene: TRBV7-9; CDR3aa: CASSFTGNYGYTF
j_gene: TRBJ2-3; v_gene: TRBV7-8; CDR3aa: CASSLGRGLAGGTQYF
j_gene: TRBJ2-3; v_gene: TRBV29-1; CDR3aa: CSVVGTEADTQYF
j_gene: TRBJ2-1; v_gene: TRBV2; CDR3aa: CASSVRQGDNEQFF
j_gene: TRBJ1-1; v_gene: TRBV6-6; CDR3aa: CASRPGGGLPFF
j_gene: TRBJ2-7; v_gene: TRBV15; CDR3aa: CATSRDVGRAEQYF
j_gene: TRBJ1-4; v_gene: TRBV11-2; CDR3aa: CASSLGRTREEKLFF
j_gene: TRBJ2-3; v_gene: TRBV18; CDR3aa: CASSPDGRARGTQYF
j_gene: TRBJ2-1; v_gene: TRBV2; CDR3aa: CASIEGSFRYNEQFF
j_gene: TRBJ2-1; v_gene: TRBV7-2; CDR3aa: CASSPFDNEQFF
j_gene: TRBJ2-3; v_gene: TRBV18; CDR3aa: CASSPRTGQRTDTQYF
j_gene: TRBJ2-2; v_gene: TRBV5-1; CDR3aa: CASSLDSGRAWTGELFF
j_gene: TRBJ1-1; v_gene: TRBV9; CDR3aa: CASSVENHDTEAFF
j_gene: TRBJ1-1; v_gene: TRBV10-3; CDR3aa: CAISEGFPPEAFF
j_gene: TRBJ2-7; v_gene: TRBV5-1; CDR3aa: CASSFRFSSGFRSSYEQYF
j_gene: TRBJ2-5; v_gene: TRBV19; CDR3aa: CASSARRGSGSETQYF
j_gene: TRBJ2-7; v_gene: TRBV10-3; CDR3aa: CAISESLVGSQYF
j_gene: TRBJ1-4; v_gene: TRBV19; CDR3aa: CASSITENEKLFF
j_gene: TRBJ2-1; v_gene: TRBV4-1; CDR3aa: CASSQDWSRTGIRNEQFF
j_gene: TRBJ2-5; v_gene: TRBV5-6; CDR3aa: CASSLGGQSTQETQYF